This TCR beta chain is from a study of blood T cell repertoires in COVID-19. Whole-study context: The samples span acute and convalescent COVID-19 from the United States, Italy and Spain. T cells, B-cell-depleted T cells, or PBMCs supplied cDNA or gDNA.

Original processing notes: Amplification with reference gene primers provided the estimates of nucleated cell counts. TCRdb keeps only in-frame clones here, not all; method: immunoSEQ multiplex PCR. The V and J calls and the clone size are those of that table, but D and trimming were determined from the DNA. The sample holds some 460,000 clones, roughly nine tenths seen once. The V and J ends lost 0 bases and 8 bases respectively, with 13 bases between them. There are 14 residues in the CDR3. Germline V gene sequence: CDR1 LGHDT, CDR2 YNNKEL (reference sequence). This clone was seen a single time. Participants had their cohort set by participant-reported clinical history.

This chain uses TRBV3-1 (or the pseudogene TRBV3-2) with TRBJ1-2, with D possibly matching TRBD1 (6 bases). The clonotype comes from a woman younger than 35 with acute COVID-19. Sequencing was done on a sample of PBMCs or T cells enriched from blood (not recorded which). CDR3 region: CASSQDWGGAGYTF. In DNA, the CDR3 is TGTGCCAGCAGCCAAGATTGGGGGGGCGCGGGCTACACCTTC.